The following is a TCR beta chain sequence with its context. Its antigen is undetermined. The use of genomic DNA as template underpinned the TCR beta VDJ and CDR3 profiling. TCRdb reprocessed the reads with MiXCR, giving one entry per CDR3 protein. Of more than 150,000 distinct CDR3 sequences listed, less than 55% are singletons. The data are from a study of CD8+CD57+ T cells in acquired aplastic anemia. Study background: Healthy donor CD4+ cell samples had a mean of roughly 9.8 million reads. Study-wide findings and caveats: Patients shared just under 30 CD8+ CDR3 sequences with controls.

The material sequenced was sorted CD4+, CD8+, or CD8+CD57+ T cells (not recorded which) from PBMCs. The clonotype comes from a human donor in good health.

CDR3 nucleotide sequence: TGTGCCAGCAGACAGGGGGCAGGGGAGACCTACGAGCAGTACTTC. Translated, it gives CASRQGAGETYEQYF. The rearrangement joins TRBV7-6 to TRBJ2-7; 9 bases align to TRBD1. V dropped 6 bases and J dropped 2; count of bases not matched to a gene: 8. This CDR3 contains 15 residues. Germline V lookup: CDR1 SGHVS, CDR2 FNYEAQ.